This TCR beta chain was identified during a study of blood T cell repertoires in COVID-19. Whole-study context: From T cells, B-cell-depleted T cells, or PBMCs came the material, which was cDNA or gDNA.

TCRdb keeps only in-frame clones here, not all; method: immunoSEQ multiplex PCR. The table lists about 360,000 clones, about 88% of them singletons, with 7.1% in the top ten. CDR1 is MNHEY and CDR2 is SVGEGT in the germline V gene. The CDR3 is 14 amino acids. V lost 5 bases and J lost 3; bases outside the gene matches: 3. The receptor's source is an older woman with COVID-19, enrolled during active disease. The sample consisted of peripheral blood. The chain carries TRBV6-2 or TRBV6-3 and TRBJ1-1, with 10 nucleotides matching TRBD1. CDR3 nucleotide sequence: TGTGCCAGCAGTCGGGACAGGGGAGACACTGAAGCTTTCTTT. Translation gives CASSRDRGDTEAFF.